This T cell receptor beta chain comes out of a study of Graves' ophthalmopathy and Graves' hyperthyroidism. The PBMCs originated from more than 7.5 ml of fresh peripheral blood. Germline-derived CDR1 and CDR2 are WSHSY and SAAADI. Trimming removed 4 bases at V and 0 bases at J, with 9 bases between. There are 14 residues in the CDR3. The study amplified TCR beta CDR3 regions using RNA transcripts. First-round RT-PCR relied on HTBI primers, and a second-round multiplex PCR came next. One entry per CDR3 protein results from TCRdb running MiXCR on the multiplex PCR reads. The table has about 740,000 distinct CDR3 sequences, around 40% seen once; the top ten hold 44%.

What was sequenced was peripheral blood. The rearrangement links TRBV10-2 to TRBJ1-1; D gene uncertain. This clonotype was sampled from an adult man with Graves' ophthalmopathy. The CDR3 reads CASSGSSLNTEAFF. In nucleotides, the CDR3 is TGCGCCAGCAGTGGGAGCAGTTTGAACACTGAAGCTTTCTTT.